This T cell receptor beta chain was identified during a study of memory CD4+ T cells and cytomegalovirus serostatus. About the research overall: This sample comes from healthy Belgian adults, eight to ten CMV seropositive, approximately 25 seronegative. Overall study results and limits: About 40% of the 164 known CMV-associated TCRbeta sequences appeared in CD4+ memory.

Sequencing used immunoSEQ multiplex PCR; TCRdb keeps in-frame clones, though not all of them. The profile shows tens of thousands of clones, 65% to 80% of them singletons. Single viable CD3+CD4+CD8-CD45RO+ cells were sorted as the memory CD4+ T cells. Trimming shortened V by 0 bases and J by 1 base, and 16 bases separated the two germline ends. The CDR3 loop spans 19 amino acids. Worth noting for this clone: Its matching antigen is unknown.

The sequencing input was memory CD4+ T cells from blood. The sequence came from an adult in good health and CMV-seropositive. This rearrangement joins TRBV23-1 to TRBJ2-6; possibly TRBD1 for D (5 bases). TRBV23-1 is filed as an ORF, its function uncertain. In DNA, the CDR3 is TGCGCCAGCAGTCAATCCCCGCAGGGATGTGTGTCTGGGGCCAACGTCCTGACTTTC. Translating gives CASSQSPQGCVSGANVLTF.